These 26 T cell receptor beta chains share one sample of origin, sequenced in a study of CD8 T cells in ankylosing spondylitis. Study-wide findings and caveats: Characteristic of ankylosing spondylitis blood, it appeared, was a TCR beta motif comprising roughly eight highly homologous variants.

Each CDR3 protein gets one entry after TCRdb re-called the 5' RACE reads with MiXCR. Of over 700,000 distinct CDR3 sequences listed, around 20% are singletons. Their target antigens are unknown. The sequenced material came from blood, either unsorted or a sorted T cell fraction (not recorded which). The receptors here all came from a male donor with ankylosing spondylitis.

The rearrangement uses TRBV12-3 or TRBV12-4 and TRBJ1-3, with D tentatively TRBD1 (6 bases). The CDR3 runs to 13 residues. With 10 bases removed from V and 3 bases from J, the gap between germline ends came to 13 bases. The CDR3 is CATLGGVGNTIYF. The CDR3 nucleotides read TGTGCCACCTTAGGGGGGGTTGGAAACACCATATATTTT.

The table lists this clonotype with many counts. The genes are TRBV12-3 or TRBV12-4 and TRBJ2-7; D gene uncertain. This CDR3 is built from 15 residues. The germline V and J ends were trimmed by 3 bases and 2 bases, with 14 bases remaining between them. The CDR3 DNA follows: TGTGCCAGCAGTTTGTCATTTTTGGATCCCTACGAGCAGTACTTC. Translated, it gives CASSLSFLDPYEQYF.

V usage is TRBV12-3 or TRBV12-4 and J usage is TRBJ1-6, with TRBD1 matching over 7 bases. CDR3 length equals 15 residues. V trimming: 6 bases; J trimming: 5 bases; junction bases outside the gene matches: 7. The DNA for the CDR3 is TGTGCCAGCAGAGGACAGGATCTAAATAATTCACCCCTCCACTTT. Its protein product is CASRGQDLNNSPLHF.

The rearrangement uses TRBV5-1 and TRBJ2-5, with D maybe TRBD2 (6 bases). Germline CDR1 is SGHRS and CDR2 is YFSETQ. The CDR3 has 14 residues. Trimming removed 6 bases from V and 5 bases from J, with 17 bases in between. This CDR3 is CASTGGREGETQYF. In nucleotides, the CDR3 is TGCGCCAGCACCGGGGGTAGGGAAGGCGAGACCCAGTACTTC.

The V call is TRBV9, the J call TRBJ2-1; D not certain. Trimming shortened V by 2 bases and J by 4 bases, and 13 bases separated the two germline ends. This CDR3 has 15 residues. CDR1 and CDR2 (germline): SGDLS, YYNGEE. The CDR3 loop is CASSVRSGTYNEQFF. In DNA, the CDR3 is TGTGCCAGCAGCGTTAGGTCGGGTACTTACAATGAGCAGTTCTTC.

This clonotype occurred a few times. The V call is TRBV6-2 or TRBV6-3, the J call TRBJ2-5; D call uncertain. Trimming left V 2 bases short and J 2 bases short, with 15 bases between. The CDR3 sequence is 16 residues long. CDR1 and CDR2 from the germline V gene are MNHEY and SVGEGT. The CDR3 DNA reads TGTGCCAGCAGTTACCCGGATGCTTTGGGGCAAGAGACCCAGTACTTC. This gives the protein CASSYPDALGQETQYF.

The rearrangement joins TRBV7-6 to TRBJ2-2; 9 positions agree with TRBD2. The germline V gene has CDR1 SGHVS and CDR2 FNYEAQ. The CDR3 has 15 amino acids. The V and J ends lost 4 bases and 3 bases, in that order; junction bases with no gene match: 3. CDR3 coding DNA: TGTGCCAGCAGCTGGGGACTAGCAGACACCGGGGAGCTGTTTTTT. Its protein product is CASSWGLADTGELFF.

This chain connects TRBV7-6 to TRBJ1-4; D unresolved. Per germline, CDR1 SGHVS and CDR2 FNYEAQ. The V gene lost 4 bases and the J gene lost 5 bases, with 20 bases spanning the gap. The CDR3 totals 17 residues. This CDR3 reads CASSSPPGRTDNEKLFF. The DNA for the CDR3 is TGTGCCAGCAGCTCCCCCCCCGGCCGGACGGACAATGAAAAACTGTTTTTT.

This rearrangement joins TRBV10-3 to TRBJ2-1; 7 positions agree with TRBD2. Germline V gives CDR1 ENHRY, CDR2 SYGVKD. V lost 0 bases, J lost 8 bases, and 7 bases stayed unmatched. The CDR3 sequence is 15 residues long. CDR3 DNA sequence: TGTGCCATCAGTGAGTCGACAGCGGGACGGGATGAGCAGTTCTTC. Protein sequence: CAISESTAGRDEQFF.

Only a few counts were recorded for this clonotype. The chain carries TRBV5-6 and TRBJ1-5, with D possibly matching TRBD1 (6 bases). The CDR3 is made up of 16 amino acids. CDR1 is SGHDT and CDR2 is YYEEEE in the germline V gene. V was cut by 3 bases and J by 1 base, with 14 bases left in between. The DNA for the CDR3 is TGTGCCAGCAGCTCCTTTGGACAGCCGAGCAATCAGCCCCAGCATTTT. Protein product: CASSSFGQPSNQPQHF.

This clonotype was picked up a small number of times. CDR3 region: CASSPTLNNEQFF. The CDR3 DNA is TGTGCCAGCAGCCCAACTTTAAACAATGAGCAGTTCTTC. The V gene is TRBV11-2, the J gene TRBJ2-1; no definite D call. Trimming cost V 5 bases and J 5 bases, with 10 bases left between them. There are 13 residues in the CDR3. CDR1 SGHAT and CDR2 FQNNGV come from the germline V gene.

CDR3 coding DNA: TGCGCCAGCAGCCGAGTGCCCTCCGGGGACACCTACAATGAGCAGTTCTTC. Its translation: CASSRVPSGDTYNEQFF. V gene TRBV4-3 combines with J gene TRBJ2-1; maybe TRBD1 (6 bases). With 4 bases removed from V and 2 bases from J, the gap between germline ends came to 18 bases. The CDR3 consists of 17 residues. CDR1 is LGHNA and CDR2 is YSLEER in the germline V gene.

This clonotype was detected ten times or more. CDR3 loop: CASSWATGYTEAFF. CDR3 nucleotide sequence: TGTGCCAGCAGCTGGGCCACAGGGTACACTGAAGCTTTCTTT. The chain combines TRBV12-3 or TRBV12-4 with TRBJ1-1, with TRBD1 as a possible D gene (6 bases). Trimming removed 6 bases at V and 3 bases at J, with 14 bases between. CDR3 length equals 14 residues.

The CDR3 nucleotides read TGCAGCGGATGGGGACAGGGAAACACTGAAGCTTTCTTT. Translated, it gives CSGWGQGNTEAFF. V and J are TRBV29-1 and TRBJ1-1; 9 bases align to TRBD1. Trimming removed 7 bases from V and 2 bases from J; junction bases left unmatched: 5. CDR1 and CDR2 from the germline V gene are SQVTM and ANQGSEA. The CDR3 sequence is 13 residues long.

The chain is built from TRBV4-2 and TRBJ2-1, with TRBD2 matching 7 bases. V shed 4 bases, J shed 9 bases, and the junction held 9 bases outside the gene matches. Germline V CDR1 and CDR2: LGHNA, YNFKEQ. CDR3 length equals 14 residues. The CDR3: CASSLRGSTGEQFF. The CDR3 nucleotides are TGTGCCAGCAGCCTCCGCGGGAGTACGGGTGAGCAGTTCTTC.

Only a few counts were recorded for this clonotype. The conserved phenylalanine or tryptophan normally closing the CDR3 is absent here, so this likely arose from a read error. CDR3 region: CASSDLETGLSGELFL. The CDR3 nucleotides read TGTGCCAGCAGTGATTTAGAAACGGGTTTGTCCGGGGAGCTGTTTCTT. The V gene is TRBV2, the J gene TRBJ2-2; D call uncertain. The V end was cut by 3 bases, the J end by 6 bases, with 17 bases between. Germline V gene lookup returns CDR1 SNHLY and CDR2 FYNNEI. The CDR3 covers 16 residues.

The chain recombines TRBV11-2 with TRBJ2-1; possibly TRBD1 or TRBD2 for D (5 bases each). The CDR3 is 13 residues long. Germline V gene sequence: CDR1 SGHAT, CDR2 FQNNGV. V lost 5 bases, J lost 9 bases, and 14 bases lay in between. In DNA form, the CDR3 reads TGTGCCAGCAGCAGGGACCACTCGGGTGAGCAGTTCTTC. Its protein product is CASSRDHSGEQFF.

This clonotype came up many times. The CDR3 region has the DNA TGTGCCAGCAGCTTATGGACCGATAGCACAGATACGCAGTATTTT. Encoded protein: CASSLWTDSTDTQYF. This chain links TRBV11-1 with TRBJ2-3; no firm D call. This CDR3 has 15 residues. Looked up from germline, CDR1 is SGHAT and CDR2 is FQDESV (reference sequence). Trimming cost V 2 bases and J 0 bases, with 9 bases left between them. The complete variable domain, with remaining parts taken from reference TRBV11-1 and TRBJ2-3, reads EAEVAQSPRYKITEKSQAVAFWCDPISGHATLYWYRQILGQGPELLVQFQDESVVDDSQLPKDRFSAERLKGVDSTLKIQPAELGDSAMYLCASSLWTDSTDTQYFGPGTRLTVL.

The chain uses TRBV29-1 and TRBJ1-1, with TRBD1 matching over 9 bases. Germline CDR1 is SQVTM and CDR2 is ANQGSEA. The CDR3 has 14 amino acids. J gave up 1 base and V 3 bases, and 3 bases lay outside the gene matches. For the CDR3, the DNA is TGCAGCGTTGATCAACAGGGGGCGAACACTGAAGCTTTCTTT. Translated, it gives CSVDQQGANTEAFF.

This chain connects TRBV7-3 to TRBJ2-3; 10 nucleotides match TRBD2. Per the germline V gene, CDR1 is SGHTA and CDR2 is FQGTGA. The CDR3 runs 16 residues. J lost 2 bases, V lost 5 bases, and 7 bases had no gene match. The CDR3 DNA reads TGTGCCAGCAGCCCTACACTAGCGGGGACCACAGATACGCAGTATTTT. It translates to CASSPTLAGTTDTQYF.

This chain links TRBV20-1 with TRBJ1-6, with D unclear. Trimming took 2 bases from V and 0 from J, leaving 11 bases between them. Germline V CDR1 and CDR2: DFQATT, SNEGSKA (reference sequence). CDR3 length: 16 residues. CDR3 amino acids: CSARLWPLSYNSPLHF. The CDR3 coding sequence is TGCAGTGCTAGACTGTGGCCCCTCTCCTATAATTCACCCCTCCACTTT.

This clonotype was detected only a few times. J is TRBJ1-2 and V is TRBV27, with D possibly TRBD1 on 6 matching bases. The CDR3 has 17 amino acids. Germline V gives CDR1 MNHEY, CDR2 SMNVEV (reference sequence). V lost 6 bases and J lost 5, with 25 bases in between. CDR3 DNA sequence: TGTGCCAGCAGCCCCAGGAGGGGGATAGGAAAGGAATATGGCTACACCTTC. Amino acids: CASSPRRGIGKEYGYTF.

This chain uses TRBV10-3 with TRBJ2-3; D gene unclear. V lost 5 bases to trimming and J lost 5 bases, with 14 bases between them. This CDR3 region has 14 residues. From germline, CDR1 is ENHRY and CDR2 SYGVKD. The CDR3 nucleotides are TGTGCCATCAGTTTCGACACGATCGGAGATACGCAGTATTTT. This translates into CAISFDTIGDTQYF.

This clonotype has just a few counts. The CDR3 sequence is CSARDRRWPMEAFF. The CDR3 nucleotides are TGCAGTGCTAGAGATCGGCGGTGGCCAATGGAAGCTTTCTTT. The chain combines TRBV20-1 with TRBJ1-1; D unresolved. Germline loops: CDR1 DFQATT, CDR2 SNEGSKA (reference sequence). The V end lost 0 bases, the J end lost 8 bases, and 16 bases lay between the germline ends. The CDR3 spans 14 residues.

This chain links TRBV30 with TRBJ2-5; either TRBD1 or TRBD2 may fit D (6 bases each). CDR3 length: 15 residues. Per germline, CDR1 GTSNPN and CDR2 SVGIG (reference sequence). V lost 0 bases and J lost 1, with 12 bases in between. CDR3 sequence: CAWSVRGGPQETQYF. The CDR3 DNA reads TGTGCCTGGAGTGTTCGTGGGGGGCCCCAAGAGACCCAGTACTTC.

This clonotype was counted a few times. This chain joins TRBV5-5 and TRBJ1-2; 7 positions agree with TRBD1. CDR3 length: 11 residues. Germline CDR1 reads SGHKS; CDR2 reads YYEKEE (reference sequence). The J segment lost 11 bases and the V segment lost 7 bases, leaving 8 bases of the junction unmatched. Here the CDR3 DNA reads TGTGCCAGCGGAGATATACAGGGGTACACCTTC. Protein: CASGDIQGYTF.